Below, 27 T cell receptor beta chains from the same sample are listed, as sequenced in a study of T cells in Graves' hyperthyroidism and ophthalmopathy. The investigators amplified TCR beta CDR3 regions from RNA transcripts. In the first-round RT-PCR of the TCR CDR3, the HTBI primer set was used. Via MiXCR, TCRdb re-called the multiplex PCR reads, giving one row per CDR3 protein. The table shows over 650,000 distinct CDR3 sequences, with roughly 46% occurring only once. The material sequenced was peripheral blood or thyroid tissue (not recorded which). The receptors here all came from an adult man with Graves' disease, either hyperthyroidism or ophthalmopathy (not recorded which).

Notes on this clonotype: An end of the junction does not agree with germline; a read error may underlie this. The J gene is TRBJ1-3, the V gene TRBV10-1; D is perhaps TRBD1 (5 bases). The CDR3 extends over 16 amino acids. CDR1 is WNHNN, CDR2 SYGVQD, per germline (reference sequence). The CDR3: CASSDRMLGRGNTIYF. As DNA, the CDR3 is TGTGCCAGCAGTGACAGAATGCTAGGACGTGGAAACACCATATATTTT.

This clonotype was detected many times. In DNA, the CDR3 is TGTGCCAGCAGTTACTCAGGGGGAGAGGAGACCCAGTACTTC. Its translation: CASSYSGGEETQYF. V gene TRBV6-5 combines with J gene TRBJ2-5; tentative D call: TRBD1 (6 bases). With 0 bases removed from V and 5 bases from J, the gap between germline ends came to 10 bases. The CDR3 loop spans 14 amino acids. Germline assignment: CDR1 MNHEY and CDR2 SVGAGI.

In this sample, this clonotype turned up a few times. The CDR3 loop is CSAVQGPYEQYF. CDR3 nucleotides: TGCAGTGCGGTGCAGGGGCCTTACGAGCAGTACTTC. The rearrangement joins TRBV20-1 to TRBJ2-7; D might be TRBD1 (6 bases). The ends were cut back, 6 bases at V and 4 bases at J, with 13 bases in the middle. The CDR3 has 12 residues. Germline loops: CDR1 DFQATT, CDR2 SNEGSKA (reference sequence).

For the CDR3, the DNA is TGCAGCTATGGACAGGGAAGCTATGGCTACACCTTC. Translation: CSYGQGSYGYTF. The genes are TRBV29-1 and TRBJ1-2; 8 bases line up with TRBD1. V trimming: 8 bases; J trimming: 4 bases; junction bases outside the gene matches: 6. The CDR3 runs to 12 residues. CDR1 is SQVTM and CDR2 is ANQGSEA in the germline V gene.

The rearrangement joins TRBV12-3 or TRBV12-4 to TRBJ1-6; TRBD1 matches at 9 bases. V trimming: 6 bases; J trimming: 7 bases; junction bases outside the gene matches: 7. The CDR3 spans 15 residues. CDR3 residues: CASSGGQGWNSPLHF. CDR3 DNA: TGTGCCAGCAGCGGGGGACAGGGCTGGAATTCACCCCTCCACTTT.

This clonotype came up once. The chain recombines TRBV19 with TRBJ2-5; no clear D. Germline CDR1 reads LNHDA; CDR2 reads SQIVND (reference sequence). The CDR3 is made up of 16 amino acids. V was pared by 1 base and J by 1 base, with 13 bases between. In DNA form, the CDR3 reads TGTGCCAGTAGTATAGGTCGGATGTTGGGCCAAGAGACCCAGTACTTC. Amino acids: CASSIGRMLGQETQYF. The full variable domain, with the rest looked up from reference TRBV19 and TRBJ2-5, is DGGITQSPKYLFRKEGQNVTLSCEQNLNHDAMYWYRQDPGQGLRLIYYSQIVNDFQKGDIAEGYSVSREKKESFPLTVTSAQKNPTAFYLCASSIGRMLGQETQYFGPGTRLLVL.

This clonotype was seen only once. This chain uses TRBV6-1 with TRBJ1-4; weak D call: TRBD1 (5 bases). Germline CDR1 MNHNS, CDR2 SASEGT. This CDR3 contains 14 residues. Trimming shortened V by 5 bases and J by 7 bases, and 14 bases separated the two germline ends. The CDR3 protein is CASSRSRDGEKLFF. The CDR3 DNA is TGTGCCAGCAGTAGGTCCCGGGACGGTGAAAAACTGTTTTTT.

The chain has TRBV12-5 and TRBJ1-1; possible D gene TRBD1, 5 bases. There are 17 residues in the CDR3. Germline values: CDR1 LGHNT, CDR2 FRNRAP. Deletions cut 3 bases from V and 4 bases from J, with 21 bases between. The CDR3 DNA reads TGTGCTAGTGGTTTCGGTCAGGGAGGATTAAAGGTCACTGAAGCTTTCTTT. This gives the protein CASGFGQGGLKVTEAFF.

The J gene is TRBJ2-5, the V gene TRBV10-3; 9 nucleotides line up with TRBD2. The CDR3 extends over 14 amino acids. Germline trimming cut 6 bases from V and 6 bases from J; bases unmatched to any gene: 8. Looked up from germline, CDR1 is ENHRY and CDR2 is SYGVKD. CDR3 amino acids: CAIRRGGDVQTQYF. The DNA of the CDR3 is TGTGCCATCAGGCGCGGGGGGGACGTCCAGACCCAGTACTTC.

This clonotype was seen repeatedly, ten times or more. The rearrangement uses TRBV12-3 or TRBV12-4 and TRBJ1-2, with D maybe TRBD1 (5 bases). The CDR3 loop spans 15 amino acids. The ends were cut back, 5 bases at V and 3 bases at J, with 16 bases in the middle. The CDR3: CASSTQGLLDYGYTF. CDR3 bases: TGTGCCAGCAGTACCCAGGGCCTCCTGGACTATGGCTACACCTTC.

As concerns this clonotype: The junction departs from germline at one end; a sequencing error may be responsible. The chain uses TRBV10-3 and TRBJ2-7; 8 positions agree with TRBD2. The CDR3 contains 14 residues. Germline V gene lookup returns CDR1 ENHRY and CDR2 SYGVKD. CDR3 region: CASSEWMRGAGQYF. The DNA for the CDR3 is TGTGCCAGCAGTGAATGGATGCGGGGGGCCGGGCAGTACTTC.

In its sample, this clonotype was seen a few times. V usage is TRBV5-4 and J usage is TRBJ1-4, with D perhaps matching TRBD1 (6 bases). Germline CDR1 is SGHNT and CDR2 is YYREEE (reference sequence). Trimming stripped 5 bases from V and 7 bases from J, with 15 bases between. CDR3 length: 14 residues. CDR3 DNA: TGTGCCAGCAGTCCCGGGACACCGGTTGAAAAACTGTTTTTT. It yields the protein CASSPGTPVEKLFF.

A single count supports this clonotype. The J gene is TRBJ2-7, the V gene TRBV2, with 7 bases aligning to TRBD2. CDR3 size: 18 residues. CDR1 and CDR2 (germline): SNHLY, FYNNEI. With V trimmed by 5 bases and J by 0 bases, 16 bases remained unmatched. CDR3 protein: CASSYSASGLHYSYEQYF. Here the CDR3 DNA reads TGTGCCAGCAGTTACTCGGCTAGCGGTCTTCATTACTCCTACGAGCAGTACTTC.

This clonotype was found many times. CDR3 region: CSVEARQGAAETQYF. The DNA for the CDR3 is TGCAGCGTTGAAGCCCGTCAGGGGGCGGCGGAGACCCAGTACTTC. The chain carries TRBV29-1 and TRBJ2-5, with 8 bases identical to TRBD1. Germline V gene data show CDR1 as SQVTM and CDR2 as ANQGSEA. This CDR3 has 15 residues. The V and J ends lost 1 base and 5 bases, in that order; junction bases with no gene match: 9. Complete variable domain (other parts from reference TRBV29-1 and TRBJ2-5): SAVISQKPSRDICQRGTSLTIQCQVDSQVTMMFWYRQQPGQSLTLIATANQGSEATYESGFVIDKFPISRPNLTFSTLTVSNMSPEDSSIYLCSVEARQGAAETQYFGPGTRLLVL.

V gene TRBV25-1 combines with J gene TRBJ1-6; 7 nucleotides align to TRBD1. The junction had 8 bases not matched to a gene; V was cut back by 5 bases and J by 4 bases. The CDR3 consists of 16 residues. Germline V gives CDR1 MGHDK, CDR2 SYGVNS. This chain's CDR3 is CASSYTGVLYNSPLHF. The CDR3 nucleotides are TGTGCCAGCAGTTATACAGGGGTATTGTATAATTCACCCCTCCACTTT.

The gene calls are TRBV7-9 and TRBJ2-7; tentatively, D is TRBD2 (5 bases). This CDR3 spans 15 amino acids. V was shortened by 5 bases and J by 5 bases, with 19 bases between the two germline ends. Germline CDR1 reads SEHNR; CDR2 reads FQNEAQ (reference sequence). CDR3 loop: CASSQAAGVRDEQYF. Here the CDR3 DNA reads TGTGCCAGCAGCCAAGCAGCCGGGGTGCGGGACGAGCAGTACTTC.

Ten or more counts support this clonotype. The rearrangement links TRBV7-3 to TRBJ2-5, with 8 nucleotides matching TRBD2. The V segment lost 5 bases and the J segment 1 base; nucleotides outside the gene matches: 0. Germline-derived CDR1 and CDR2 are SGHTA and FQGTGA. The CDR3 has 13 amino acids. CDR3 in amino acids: CASSRGGQETQYF. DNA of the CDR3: TGTGCCAGCAGCCGGGGGGGCCAAGAGACCCAGTACTTC.

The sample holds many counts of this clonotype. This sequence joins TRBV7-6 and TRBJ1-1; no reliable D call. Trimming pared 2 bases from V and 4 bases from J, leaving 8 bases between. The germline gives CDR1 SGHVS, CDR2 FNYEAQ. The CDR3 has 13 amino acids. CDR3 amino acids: CASSLNQATEAFF. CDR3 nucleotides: TGTGCCAGCAGCTTAAATCAGGCCACTGAAGCTTTCTTT.

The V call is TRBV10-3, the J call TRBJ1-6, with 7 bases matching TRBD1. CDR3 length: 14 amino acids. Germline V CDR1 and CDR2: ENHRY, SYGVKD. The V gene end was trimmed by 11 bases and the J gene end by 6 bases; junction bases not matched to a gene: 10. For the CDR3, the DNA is TGTGCCGTAGGCCCCGGGACAGTTAATTCACCCCTCCACTTT. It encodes CAVGPGTVNSPLHF.

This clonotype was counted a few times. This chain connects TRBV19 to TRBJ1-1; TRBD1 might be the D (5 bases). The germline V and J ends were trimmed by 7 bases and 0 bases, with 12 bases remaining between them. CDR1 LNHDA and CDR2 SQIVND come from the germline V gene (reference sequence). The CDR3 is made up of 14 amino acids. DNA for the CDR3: TGTGCCAGTAATATTGACAGCATGAACACTGAAGCTTTCTTT. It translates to CASNIDSMNTEAFF.

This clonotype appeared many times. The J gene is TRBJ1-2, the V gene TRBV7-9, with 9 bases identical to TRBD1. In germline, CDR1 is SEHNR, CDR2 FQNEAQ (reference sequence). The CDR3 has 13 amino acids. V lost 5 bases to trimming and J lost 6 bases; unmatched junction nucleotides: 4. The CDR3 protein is CASSDGQGNGYTF. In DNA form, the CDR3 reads TGTGCCAGCAGCGACGGACAGGGGAATGGCTACACCTTC. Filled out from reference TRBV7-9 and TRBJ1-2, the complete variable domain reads DTGVSQNPRHKITKRGQNVTFRCDPISEHNRLYWYRQTLGQGPEFLTYFQNEAQLEKSRLLSDRFSAERPKGSFSTLEIQRTEQGDSAMYLCASSDGQGNGYTFGSGTRLTVV.

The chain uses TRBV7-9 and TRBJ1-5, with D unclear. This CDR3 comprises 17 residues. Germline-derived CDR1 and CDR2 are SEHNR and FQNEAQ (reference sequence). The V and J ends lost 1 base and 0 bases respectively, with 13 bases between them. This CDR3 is CASSLGSRVDSNQPQHF. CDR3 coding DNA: TGTGCCAGCAGCTTAGGGTCCCGGGTCGATAGCAATCAGCCCCAGCATTTT.

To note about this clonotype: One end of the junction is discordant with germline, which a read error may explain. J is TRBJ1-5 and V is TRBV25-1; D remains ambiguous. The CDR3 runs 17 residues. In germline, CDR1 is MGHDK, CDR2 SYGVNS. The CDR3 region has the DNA TGTGCCAGCAGTGTGGGATTCTCCGGTTTGAGCATTCAGCCCCAGCATTTT. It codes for CASSVGFSGLSIQPQHF.

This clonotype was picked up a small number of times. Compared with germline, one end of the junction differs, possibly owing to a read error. The CDR3 is CAISYLGGQPQHF. Here the CDR3 DNA reads TGTGCCATCAGTTACTTAGGGGGTCAGCCCCAGCATTTT. The chain couples TRBV6-2 or TRBV6-3 to TRBJ1-5; D is possibly TRBD1 (6 bases). The germline V gene encodes CDR1 MNHEY and CDR2 SVGEGT. There are 13 residues in the CDR3.

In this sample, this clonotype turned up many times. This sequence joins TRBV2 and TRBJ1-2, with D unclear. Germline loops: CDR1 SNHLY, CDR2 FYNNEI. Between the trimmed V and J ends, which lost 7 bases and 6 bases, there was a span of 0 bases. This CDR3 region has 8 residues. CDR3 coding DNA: TGTGCCAGCAATGGCTACACCTTC. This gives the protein CASNGYTF.

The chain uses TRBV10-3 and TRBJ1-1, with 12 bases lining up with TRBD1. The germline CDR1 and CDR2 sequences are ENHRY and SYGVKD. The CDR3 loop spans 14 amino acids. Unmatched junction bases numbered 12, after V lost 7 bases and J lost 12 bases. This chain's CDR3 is CAITQGTGGGQTFF. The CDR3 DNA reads TGTGCCATCACCCAAGGGACAGGGGGCGGACAAACTTTCTTT.

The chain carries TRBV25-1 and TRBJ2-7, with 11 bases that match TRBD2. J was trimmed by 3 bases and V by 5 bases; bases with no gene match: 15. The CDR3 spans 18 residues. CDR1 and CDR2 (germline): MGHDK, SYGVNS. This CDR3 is CASSQTSSLLAGGYEQYF. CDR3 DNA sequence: TGTGCCAGCAGTCAAACTTCTTCCCTTCTAGCGGGGGGCTACGAGCAGTACTTC.